This record looks at one T cell receptor beta chain sequence and its context. This sample is drawn from a study of cytomegalovirus exposure and HLA in healthy donors. The trim removed 2 bases at V and 4 bases at J, leaving 1 base unmatched. This CDR3 comprises 14 residues. Germline V gene data show CDR1 as SNHLY and CDR2 as FYNNEI. Unrecorded immune exposures were likely, despite nominal health at sampling. The PCR made use of 60 Vbeta and 13 Jbeta primers. Sequenced by immunoSEQ multiplex PCR; TCRdb stores in-frame clones only, minus some. This sample has over 150,000 clones, with roughly 80% found just once.

The clonotype was recovered from a man aged 25-45 years in good health and CMV-seropositive. The rearrangement uses TRBV2 and TRBJ1-4, with 7 bases aligning to TRBD1. The sequenced sample was PBMCs. The CDR3 reads CASSERQGNEKLFF. Here the CDR3 DNA reads TGTGCCAGCAGTGAACGACAGGGTAATGAAAAACTGTTTTTT.